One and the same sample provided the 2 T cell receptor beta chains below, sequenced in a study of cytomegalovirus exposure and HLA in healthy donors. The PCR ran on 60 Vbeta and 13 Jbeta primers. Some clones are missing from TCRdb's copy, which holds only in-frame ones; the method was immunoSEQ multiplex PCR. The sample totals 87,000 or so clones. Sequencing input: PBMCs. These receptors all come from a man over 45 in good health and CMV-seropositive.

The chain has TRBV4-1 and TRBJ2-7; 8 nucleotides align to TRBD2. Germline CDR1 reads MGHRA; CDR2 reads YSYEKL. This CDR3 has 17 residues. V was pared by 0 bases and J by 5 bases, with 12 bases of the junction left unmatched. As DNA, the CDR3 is TGCGCCAGCAGCCAAGAGAGTATATTAGCGGGGTCGGACGAGCAGTACGTC. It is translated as CASSQESILAGSDEQYV.

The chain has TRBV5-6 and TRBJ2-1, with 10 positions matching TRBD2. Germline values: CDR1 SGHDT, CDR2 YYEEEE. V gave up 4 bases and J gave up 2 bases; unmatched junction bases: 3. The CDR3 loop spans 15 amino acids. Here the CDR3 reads CASSRGLAAYNEQFF. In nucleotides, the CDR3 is TGTGCCAGCAGCCGCGGACTAGCGGCCTACAATGAGCAGTTCTTC.